This TCR beta chain was retrieved from a study of spatial heterogeneity in lung cancer (dated by TCRdb to between 2018 and 2020). Regarding the study in general: More beta-chain than alpha-chain transcripts were consistently detected, likely reflecting higher beta-chain transcript abundance. In tumor regions, TCR transcript counts showed a strong correlation with a T cell transcriptional module score from matched bulk RNA-seq. In the raw uncorrected reads, each unique combination of TCR and UMI appeared more than ten times on average. In non-small cell lung cancer, the study made a quantitative comparison of TCR alpha and beta repertoires among multiple tumor regions, matched nontumor lung and blood. TCR repertoire features were related to nonsynonymous mutation counts determined by whole-exome sequencing of tumor tissue. Both alpha and beta chains were TCR-sequenced in 220 or so tumor regions, under 70 matched nontumor lung samples and some 50 PBMC samples obtained at surgery.

The CDR1 and CDR2 encoded by the germline V gene (reference sequence) are DFQATT and SNEGSKA. The CDR3 sequence holds 14 residues, the cysteine and phenylalanine included. CDR3 DNA is the only sequence kept; it has 42 bases, read in frame from the first base. Ends trimmed: V by 3 bases, J by 2 bases; bases unmatched to a gene: 5. This clonotype appeared many times. No antigen is known for it. No base-level quality is on record; no much larger clone is a single base apart. Receptors were amplified or captured by 5' RACE. Instrument used: NextSeq 500. In the TCR library protocol, a unique molecular identifier was attached to each TCR cDNA molecule so that PCR and sequencing errors could be corrected. The published analysis was carried out like this. TCR identification, UMI-based error correction and CDR3 extraction were performed with Decombinator tools. TCRs above a frequency of 2 per 1,000, corresponding to the top 1% of the tumor frequency distribution, were defined as expanded. Expanded tumor TCRs were classed as regional if statistically deemed absent (corrected P<0.05) from at least one tumor region, otherwise ubiquitous. Each repertoire was subsampled 100 times to 5,000 TCRs, after which Renyi diversity was computed with the R vegan package. CDR3 similarity networks were built from amino acid triplet string-kernel similarity, connecting CDR3s with pairwise similarity above 0.82. Using fastp at Q25 and MiXCR, TCRdb reprocessed the public reads and kept productive beta chains. Here each entry gathers all rows of one CDR3 protein and keeps the most common genes and DNA. Here the V and J calls rest on TCRdb's processing, not on the authors' analysis. Counted in this sample were about 20,000 distinct CDR3 sequences; more than 6.5% of them appeared once. The ten largest clones add up to 20% to 25% of the sample.

The study at large found these results: Confirming at a functional level the hypothesis that regional TCRs recognize regional mutations was considered to require additional single-cell paired TCR alpha and beta sequencing. Counts of ubiquitous and regional expanded TCRs correlated with counts of ubiquitous and regional nonsynonymous mutations, respectively. TCR-seq coverage of tumor T cells was estimated at only approximately 7% for alpha chains and about 14% for beta chains. The tumor nonsynonymous mutation count correlated with the number of expanded intratumoral alpha and beta TCRs.

The time point label, as the study defines it: sample taken at primary tumor resection. Samples were obtained from fewer than 80 patients with early-stage, untreated non-small cell lung cancer from the lung TRACERx cohort. TCR sequencing used whole RNA extracted from tumor and nontumor lung tissue, or from cryopreserved PBMC samples, without cell sorting. Patients were selected for TCR sequencing only if sufficient RNA was available from at least two tumor regions. Before selection, tumor and adjacent nontumor lung specimens were reviewed by a lung pathologist. The chain couples TRBV20-1 to TRBJ2-7; TRBD2 aligns with 9 central bases. The receptor's source is a female donor with early-stage non-small cell lung cancer. Sequencing used lung tumor tissue, obtained at surgery. The CDR3 amino acid sequence is: CSASGLAGPYEQYF. The sequenced DNA is TGCAGTGCTAGTGGGCTAGCGGGGCCCTACGAGCAGTACTTC.